These T cell receptor beta chains were read from a single sample in a study of CD8 T cells in ankylosing spondylitis. Using its own MiXCR run on the 5' RACE reads, TCRdb lists one record per CDR3 protein. This table holds roughly 130,000 distinct CDR3 sequences, approximately 10% found once. Source material: blood, either unsorted or a sorted T cell fraction (not recorded which). The receptors derive from a male donor with ankylosing spondylitis or in good health (not recorded which). The CDR3 runs from the conserved cysteine through the conserved F or W. The D gene is left open where the match is weak. For some rows the clone size is stated as once, few or many, or as a class when expanded; others skip it.

j_call clone_size v_call d_call cdr3_aa cdr3_nt
TRBJ2-5 many TRBV20-1 . CSASSGETQYF TGCAGTGCTTCGTCGGGGGAGACCCAGTACTTC
TRBJ2-7 many TRBV7-2 TRBD2 CASSFSGRGVYEQYF TGTGCCAGCAGCTTTAGCGGGAGAGGGGTTTACGAGCAGTACTTC
TRBJ1-2 many TRBV6-1 . CASSGSEANYGYTF TGTGCCAGCAGCGGGTCTGAAGCTAACTATGGCTACACCTTC
TRBJ1-1 . TRBV7-2 . CASSLGRNRGTEAFF TGTGCCAGCAGCTTAGGACGTAACCGGGGCACTGAAGCTTTCTTT
TRBJ2-1 many TRBV5-1 . CASSLDLARNEQFF TGCGCCAGCAGCTTGGATCTAGCCCGCAATGAGCAGTTCTTC
TRBJ2-7 many TRBV6-2/TRBV6-3 . CASSPADEQYF TGTGCCAGCAGCCCAGCGGACGAGCAGTACTTC
TRBJ1-5 . TRBV2 . CASSEERGGNQPQHF TGTGCCAGCAGTGAGGAACGGGGGGGCAATCAGCCCCAGCATTTT
TRBJ1-1 many TRBV27 TRBD1 CASSLRQGWMNTEAFF TGTGCCAGCAGTCTCAGACAGGGATGGATGAACACTGAAGCTTTCTTT
TRBJ2-3 few TRBV4-3 . CASSQEPGVVFTQYF TGCGCCAGCAGCCAAGAACCGGGAGTCGTTTTTACGCAGTATTTT
TRBJ2-5 many TRBV5-6 . CASSLPSGVQETQYF TGTGCCAGCAGCTTGCCCTCGGGGGTACAAGAGACCCAGTACTTC
TRBJ2-3 many TRBV12-3/TRBV12-4 . CASSFGGGTDTQYF TGTGCCAGCAGTTTTGGCGGGGGCACAGATACGCAGTATTTT
TRBJ2-1 many TRBV12-3/TRBV12-4 TRBD2 CASSQSSGSHAEQFF TGTGCCAGCAGTCAATCCAGCGGGAGTCATGCTGAGCAGTTCTTC
TRBJ2-7 many TRBV2 TRBD2 CASKSGGSYEQYF TGTGCCAGCAAGTCCGGCGGGAGCTACGAGCAGTACTTC
TRBJ2-5 . TRBV20-1 TRBD1 CSAARDRGIRTQSF TGCAGTGCGGCCCGGGACAGGGGCATTAGGACCCAGTCCTTC
TRBJ2-4 . TRBV12-3/TRBV12-4 . CASSLAGTALAKNIQYF TGTGCCAGCAGTTTAGCGGGGACCGCGCTAGCCAAAAACATTCAGTACTTC
TRBJ2-5 . TRBV7-2 TRBD1 CASSRDSGRQETQYF TGTGCCAGCAGCAGGGACAGCGGAAGACAAGAGACCCAGTACTTC
TRBJ1-5 many TRBV7-2 TRBD1 CASSLKTGHQPQHF TGTGCCAGCAGCTTAAAGACAGGGCATCAGCCCCAGCATTTT
TRBJ2-3 many TRBV20-1 . CSARTGGVSTDTQYF TGCAGTGCTAGGACAGGAGGGGTTAGCACAGATACGCAGTATTTT
TRBJ2-1 many TRBV4-1 . CASSRQGSNEQFF TGCGCCAGCAGCCGGCAGGGGTCCAATGAGCAGTTCTTC
TRBJ2-1 many TRBV7-2 . CASSLGPGNSYNEQFF TGTGCCAGCAGCTTAGGACCGGGAAACTCCTACAATGAGCAGTTCTTC
TRBJ2-7 . TRBV29-1 TRBD1 CSALTGGIYEQYF TGCAGCGCCTTGACAGGGGGTATCTACGAGCAGTACTTC
TRBJ1-2 few TRBV7-2 . CASWESWSYTF TGTGCCAGCTGGGAGTCATGGAGCTACACCTTC
TRBJ2-3 medium-sized TRBV5-5 . CASSLEAAYTDTQYF TGTGCCAGCAGCTTGGAGGCGGCCTACACAGATACGCAGTATTTT
TRBJ2-7 . TRBV5-1 TRBD1 CASSRGQGWYEQYF TGCGCCAGCAGCCGAGGACAGGGTTGGTACGAGCAGTACTTC
TRBJ2-7 many TRBV3-1 . CASSQAGVFPGEQYF TGTGCCAGCAGCCAAGCCGGCGTCTTCCCTGGCGAGCAGTACTTC
TRBJ2-2 . TRBV7-9 TRBD1 CASRPGTGGIGELFF TGTGCCAGCAGACCCGGGACAGGGGGCATCGGGGAGCTGTTTTTT
TRBJ2-2 many TRBV24-1 . CATSDLDSNTGELFF TGTGCCACCAGTGATTTGGACAGTAACACCGGGGAGCTGTTCTTT